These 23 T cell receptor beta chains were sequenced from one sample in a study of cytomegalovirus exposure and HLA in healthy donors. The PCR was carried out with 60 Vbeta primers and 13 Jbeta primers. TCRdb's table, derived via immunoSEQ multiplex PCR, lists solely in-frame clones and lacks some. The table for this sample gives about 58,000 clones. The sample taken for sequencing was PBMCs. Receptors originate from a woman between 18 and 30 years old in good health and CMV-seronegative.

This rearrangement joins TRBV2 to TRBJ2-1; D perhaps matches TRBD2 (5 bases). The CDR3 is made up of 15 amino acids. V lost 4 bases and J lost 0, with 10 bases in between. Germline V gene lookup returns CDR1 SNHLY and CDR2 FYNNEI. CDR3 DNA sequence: TGTGCCAGCAGTGGCGGGTCGAGCTCCTACAATGAGCAGTTCTTC. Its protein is CASSGGSSSYNEQFF.

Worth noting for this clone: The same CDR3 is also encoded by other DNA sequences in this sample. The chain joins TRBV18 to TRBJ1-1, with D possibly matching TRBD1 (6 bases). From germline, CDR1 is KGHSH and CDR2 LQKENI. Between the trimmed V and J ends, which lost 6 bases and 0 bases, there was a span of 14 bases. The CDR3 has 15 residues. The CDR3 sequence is CASSPPGQMNTEAFF. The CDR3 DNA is TGTGCCAGCTCGCCTCCGGGACAAATGAACACTGAAGCTTTCTTT.

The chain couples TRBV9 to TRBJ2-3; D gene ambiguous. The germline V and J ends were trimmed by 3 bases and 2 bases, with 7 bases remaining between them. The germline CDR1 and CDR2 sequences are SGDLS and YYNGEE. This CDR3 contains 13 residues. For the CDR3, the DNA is TGTGCCAGCAGCGCCGACAACACAGATACGCAGTATTTT. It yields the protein CASSADNTDTQYF.

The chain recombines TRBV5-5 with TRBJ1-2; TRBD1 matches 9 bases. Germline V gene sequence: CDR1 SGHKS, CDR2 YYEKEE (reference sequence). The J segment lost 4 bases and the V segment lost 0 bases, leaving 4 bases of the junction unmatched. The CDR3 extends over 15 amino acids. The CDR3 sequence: CASSLVGQGGYGYTF. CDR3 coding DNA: TGTGCCAGCAGCTTGGTGGGACAGGGAGGCTATGGCTACACCTTC.

CDR3 region: CASSVETGGTDTQYF. CDR3 nucleotides: TGTGCCAGCAGTGTGGAGACAGGGGGCACAGATACGCAGTATTTT. The chain recombines TRBV6-1 with TRBJ2-3, with 8 bases fitting TRBD1. With 4 bases clipped from V and 1 base from J, the junction kept 4 bases outside the gene matches. The CDR3 is 15 residues long. The germline CDR1 and CDR2 sequences are MNHNS and SASEGT.

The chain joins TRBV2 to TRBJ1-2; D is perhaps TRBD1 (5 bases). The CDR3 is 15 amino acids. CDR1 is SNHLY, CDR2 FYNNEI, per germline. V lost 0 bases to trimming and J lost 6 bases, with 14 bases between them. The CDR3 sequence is CASSEAVGGPNGYTF. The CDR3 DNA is TGTGCCAGCAGTGAAGCGGTCGGGGGACCCAATGGCTACACCTTC.

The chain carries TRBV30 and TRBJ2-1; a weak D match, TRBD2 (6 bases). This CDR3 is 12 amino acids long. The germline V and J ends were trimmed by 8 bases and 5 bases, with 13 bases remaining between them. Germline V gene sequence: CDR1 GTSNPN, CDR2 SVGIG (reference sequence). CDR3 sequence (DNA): TGTGCCGGCGGGGAGCTGAACAATGAGCAGTTCTTC. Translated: CAGGELNNEQFF.

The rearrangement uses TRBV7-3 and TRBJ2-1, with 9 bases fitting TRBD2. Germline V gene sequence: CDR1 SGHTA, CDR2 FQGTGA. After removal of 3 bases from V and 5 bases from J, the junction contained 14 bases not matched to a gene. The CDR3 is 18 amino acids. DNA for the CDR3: TGTGCCAGCAGCTTTGGGAAGGGGGCGGGAGGGCGGAACAATGAGCAGTTCTTC. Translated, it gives CASSFGKGAGGRNNEQFF. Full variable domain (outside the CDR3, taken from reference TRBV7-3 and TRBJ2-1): GAGVSQTPSNKVTEKGKYVELRCDPISGHTALYWYRQSLGQGPEFLIYFQGTGAADDSGLPNDRFFAVRPEGSVSTLKIQRTERGDSAVYLCASSFGKGAGGRNNEQFFGPGTRLTVL.

The CDR3 reads CASSPQAMNTEAFF. CDR3 sequence (DNA): TGCGCCAGCAGCCCACAGGCGATGAACACTGAAGCTTTCTTT. This chain links TRBV5-1 with TRBJ1-1; maybe TRBD1 (5 bases). CDR3 length equals 14 residues. CDR1 SGHRS and CDR2 YFSETQ come from the germline V gene. Trimming shortened V by 4 bases and J by 0 bases, and 10 bases separated the two germline ends. Using reference TRBV5-1 and TRBJ1-1 for the parts outside the CDR3, the full variable domain is KAGVTQTPRYLIKTRGQQVTLSCSPISGHRSVSWYQQTPGQGLQFLFEYFSETQRNKGNFPGRFSGRQFSNSRSEMNVSTLELGDSALYLCASSPQAMNTEAFFGQGTRLTVV.

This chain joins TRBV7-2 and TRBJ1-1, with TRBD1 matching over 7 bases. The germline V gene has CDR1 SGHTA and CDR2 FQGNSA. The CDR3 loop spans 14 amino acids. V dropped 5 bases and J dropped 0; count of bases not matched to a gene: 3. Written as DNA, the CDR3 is TGTGCCAGCAGCCTGACAGGGCTGAACACTGAAGCTTTCTTT. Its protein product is CASSLTGLNTEAFF.

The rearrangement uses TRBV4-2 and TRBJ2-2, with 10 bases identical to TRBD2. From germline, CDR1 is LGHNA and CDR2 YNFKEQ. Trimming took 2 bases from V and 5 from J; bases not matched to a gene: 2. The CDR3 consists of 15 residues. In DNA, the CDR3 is TGTGCCAGCAGCCAACTAGCGGGAGAGACCGGGGAGCTGTTTTTT. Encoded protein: CASSQLAGETGELFF.

The CDR3 bases are TGCGCCAGCAGCCCGGGACAGGGTGGCTATGGCTACACCTTC. This codes for CASSPGQGGYGYTF. V gene TRBV5-1 combines with J gene TRBJ1-2, with 9 bases that match TRBD1. J lost 4 bases, V lost 4 bases, and 5 bases had no gene match. The CDR3 length is 14 residues. Per germline, CDR1 SGHRS and CDR2 YFSETQ.

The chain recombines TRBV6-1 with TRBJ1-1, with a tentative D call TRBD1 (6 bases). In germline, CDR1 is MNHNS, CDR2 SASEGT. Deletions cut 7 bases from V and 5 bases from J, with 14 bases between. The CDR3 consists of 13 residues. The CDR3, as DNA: TGTGCCAGCACCGAGCAACAGGGTACTGAAGCTTTCTTT. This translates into CASTEQQGTEAFF.

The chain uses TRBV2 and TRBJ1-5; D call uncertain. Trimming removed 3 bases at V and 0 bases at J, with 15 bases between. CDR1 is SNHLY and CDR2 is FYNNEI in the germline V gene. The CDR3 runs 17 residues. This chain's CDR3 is CASSEAGAAYSNQPQHF. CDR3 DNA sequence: TGTGCCAGCAGTGAGGCAGGCGCCGCTTATAGCAATCAGCCCCAGCATTTT.

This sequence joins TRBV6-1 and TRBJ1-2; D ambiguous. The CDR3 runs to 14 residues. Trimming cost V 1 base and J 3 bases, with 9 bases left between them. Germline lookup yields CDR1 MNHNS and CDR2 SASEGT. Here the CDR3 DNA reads TGTGCCAGCAGTGAAGGTGGAGGGTACTATGGCTACACCTTC. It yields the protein CASSEGGGYYGYTF.

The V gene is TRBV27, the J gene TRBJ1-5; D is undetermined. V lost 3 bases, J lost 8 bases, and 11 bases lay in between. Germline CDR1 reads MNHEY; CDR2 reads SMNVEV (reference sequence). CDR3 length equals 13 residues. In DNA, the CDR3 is TGTGCCAGCAGTTTGAGGGCTCCGGAGCCCCAGCATTTT. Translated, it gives CASSLRAPEPQHF.

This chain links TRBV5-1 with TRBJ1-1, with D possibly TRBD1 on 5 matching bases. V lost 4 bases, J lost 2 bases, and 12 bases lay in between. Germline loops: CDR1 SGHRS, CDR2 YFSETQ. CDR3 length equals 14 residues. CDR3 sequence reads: CASSRATENTEAFF. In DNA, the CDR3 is TGCGCCAGCAGCCGAGCGACAGAAAACACTGAAGCTTTCTTT.

CDR3 sequence reads: CASSRATGGQETQYF. CDR3 coding DNA: TGTGCCAGCTCACGAGCGACAGGGGGCCAAGAGACCCAGTACTTC. This chain uses TRBV18 with TRBJ2-5; 9 bases are shared with TRBD1. Looked up from germline, CDR1 is KGHSH and CDR2 is LQKENI. The CDR3 extends over 15 amino acids. V lost 4 bases, J lost 1 base, and 4 bases stayed unmatched. The complete variable domain, with remaining parts taken from reference TRBV18 and TRBJ2-5, reads NAGVMQNPRHLVRRRGQEARLRCSPMKGHSHVYWYRQLPEEGLKFMVYLQKENIIDESGMPKERFSAEFPKEGPSILRIQQVVRGDSAAYFCASSRATGGQETQYFGPGTRLLVL.

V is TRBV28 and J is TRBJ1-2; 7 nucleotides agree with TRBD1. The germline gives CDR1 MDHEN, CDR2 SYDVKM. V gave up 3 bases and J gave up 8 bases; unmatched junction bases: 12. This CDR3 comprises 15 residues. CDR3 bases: TGTGCCAGCAGTTTCCCCCAAGACAGGGTCCAGGGCTACACCTTC. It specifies CASSFPQDRVQGYTF.

CDR3 nucleotide sequence: TGTGCCTGGGGGTTGTGGACTTACACCGGGGAGCTGTTTTTT. Translated, it gives CAWGLWTYTGELFF. This chain joins TRBV30 and TRBJ2-2; D is possibly TRBD2 (5 bases). Germline V lookup: CDR1 GTSNPN, CDR2 SVGIG (reference sequence). The CDR3 totals 14 residues. V was pared by 5 bases and J by 3 bases, with 13 bases between.

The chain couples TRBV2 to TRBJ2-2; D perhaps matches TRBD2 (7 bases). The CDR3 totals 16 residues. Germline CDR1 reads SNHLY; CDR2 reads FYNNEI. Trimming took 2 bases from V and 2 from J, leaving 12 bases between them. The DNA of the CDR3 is TGTGCCAGCAGTGAAAGGGGGGGGCGAAACACCGGGGAGCTGTTTTTT. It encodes CASSERGGRNTGELFF.

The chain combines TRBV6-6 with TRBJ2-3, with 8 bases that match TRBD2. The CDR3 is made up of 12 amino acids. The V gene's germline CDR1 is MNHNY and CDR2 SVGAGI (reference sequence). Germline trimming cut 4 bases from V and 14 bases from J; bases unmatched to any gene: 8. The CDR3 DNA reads TGTGCCAGCAGTTTACTCGGGACTAGTCGGTATTTT. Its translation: CASSLLGTSRYF.

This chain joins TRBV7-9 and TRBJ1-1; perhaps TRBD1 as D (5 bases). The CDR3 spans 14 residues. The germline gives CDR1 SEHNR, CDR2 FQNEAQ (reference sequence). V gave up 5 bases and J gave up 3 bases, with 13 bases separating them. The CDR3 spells CASSLRGRDTEAFF. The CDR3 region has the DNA TGTGCCAGCAGCCTCCGGGGGAGGGACACTGAAGCTTTCTTT.